These T cell receptor beta chains were read from a single sample in a study of OX40 agonist ivuxolimab in advanced cancers. Profiled with immunoSEQ multiplex PCR; TCRdb holds only in-frame clones, not every one. This sample has under 90,000 clones, with over 85% found just once. This material consisted of CD4+ or CD8+ T cells sorted from blood, taken in a trial of the OX40 agonist ivuxolimab. The receptors shown here come from an adult with an advanced solid tumor such as melanoma, head and neck, liver or kidney cancer. CDR3s include the opening cysteine and the closing phenylalanine or tryptophan. Fields, in order: J gene, CDR3 length, clone size, D gene, V gene, CDR3 protein, CDR3 DNA. The D gene is left open where the match is weak. Rows may omit the clone size; those that give it use once, few, many or a size class.

J: TRBJ2-7
length: 15
size: -
D: -
V: TRBV15
CDR3: CATSRERTSSYEQYF
DNA: TGTGCCACCAGCAGAGAACGGACCAGCTCCTACGAGCAGTACTTC

J: TRBJ1-4
length: 16
size: -
D: -
V: TRBV19
CDR3: CASSIGRDTLNEKLFF
DNA: TGTGCCAGTAGTATCGGCCGGGACACCCTTAATGAAAAACTGTTTTTT

J: TRBJ1-1
length: 14
size: -
D: -
V: TRBV5-8
CDR3: CASSVGFKNTEAFF
DNA: TGTGCCAGCAGCGTAGGTTTTAAGAACACTGAAGCTTTCTTT

J: TRBJ2-7
length: 12
size: -
D: -
V: TRBV5-4
CDR3: CNPLGRSYEQYF
DNA: TGCAACCCATTGGGTAGGTCCTACGAGCAGTACTTC

J: TRBJ2-1
length: 16
size: -
D: TRBD2
V: TRBV19
CDR3: CASSIAGGPQYNEQFF
DNA: TGTGCCAGTAGTATAGCGGGGGGGCCTCAATACAATGAGCAGTTCTTC

J: TRBJ1-2
length: 13
size: -
D: -
V: TRBV4-1
CDR3: CASSQEPGYGYTF
DNA: TGCGCCAGCAGCCAAGAACCGGGATATGGCTACACCTTC

J: TRBJ1-2
length: 15
size: -
D: TRBD1
V: TRBV19
CDR3: CASSIPTGVGYGYTF
DNA: TGTGCCAGTAGTATCCCAACAGGGGTCGGCTATGGCTACACCTTC

J: TRBJ2-3
length: 14
size: -
D: -
V: TRBV18
CDR3: CASSPPGGGDTQYF
DNA: TGTGCCAGCTCACCCCCCGGAGGGGGGGATACGCAGTATTTT

J: TRBJ1-2
length: 12
size: -
D: -
V: TRBV29-1
CDR3: CSVVAKNYGYTF
DNA: TGCAGCGTTGTTGCCAAAAACTATGGCTACACCTTC

J: TRBJ2-5
length: 13
size: -
D: -
V: TRBV6-5
CDR3: CASTQGSIGAQYF
DNA: TGTGCCAGCACCCAAGGCAGCATAGGGGCCCAGTACTTC

J: TRBJ2-5
length: 17
size: -
D: TRBD2
V: TRBV15
CDR3: CATSRDYASGGLETQYF
DNA: TGTGCCACCAGCAGAGATTACGCTAGCGGGGGCTTGGAGACCCAGTACTTC

J: TRBJ2-2
length: 17
size: once
D: TRBD2
V: TRBV5-1
CDR3: CASSLLGRTSGTGELFF
DNA: TGCGCCAGCAGCTTGTTAGGGCGGACTAGCGGGACCGGGGAGCTGTTTTTT

J: TRBJ2-5
length: 13
size: -
D: -
V: TRBV7-9
CDR3: CASSYLGNREQYF
DNA: TGTGCCAGCAGCTATTTGGGGAATCGGGAGCAGTACTTC

J: TRBJ2-3
length: 17
size: -
D: TRBD1
V: TRBV15
CDR3: CATSRVGTALIGDTQYF
DNA: TGTGCCACCAGCAGAGTGGGGACAGCTCTAATCGGGGATACGCAGTATTTT

J: TRBJ2-5
length: 14
size: -
D: -
V: TRBV30
CDR3: CAWTSTENQETQYF
DNA: TGTGCCTGGACCTCGACAGAGAACCAAGAGACCCAGTACTTC

J: TRBJ2-7
length: 15
size: -
D: TRBD1
V: TRBV2
CDR3: CASLPRQGFSYEQYF
DNA: TGTGCCAGCCTCCCCCGACAGGGTTTCTCCTACGAGCAGTACTTC